This TCR beta chain was obtained from a study of T-cell memory formation after mild COVID-19. TCRdb reprocessed the 5' RACE reads with MiXCR, giving one entry per CDR3 protein. Of approximately 570,000 distinct CDR3 sequences in the sample, approximately 19% are singletons; the top ten hold about 12%. This clonotype was observed a few times. Germline V gives CDR1 MRHNA, CDR2 SNTAGT. The CDR3 is 15 residues long. Deletions cut 6 bases from V and 0 bases from J, with 12 bases between. The sequence was collected from an adult woman who had mild COVID-19 (a few samples of this study predate the infection). Cell type and time point are not known. The specimen sequenced was PBMCs or a T cell subset sorted from them (not recorded which). The chain uses TRBV6-4 and TRBJ1-5, with TRBD1 as a possible D gene (5 bases). The CDR3 here is CASSTTGLSNQPQHF. The CDR3 DNA follows: TGTGCCAGCAGCACCACAGGACTTAGCAATCAGCCCCAGCATTTT.